What follows are 31 T cell receptor beta chains derived from one specimen sequenced in a study of shared clonotypes between healthy human individuals. The assay was immunoSEQ multiplex PCR, and TCRdb's table has in-frame clones only and misses some. In the table there are a few million clones, nearly 97% of which are singletons. The sample taken for sequencing was naive CD4+ T cells sorted from blood. Subset here: CD45RA+ positively selected. Receptors were obtained from a young man in good health.

Regarding this clone: One end of the junction is discordant with germline, which a read error may explain. The V gene is TRBV27, the J gene TRBJ1-2; 9 nucleotides match TRBD1. From germline, CDR1 is MNHEY and CDR2 SMNVEV (reference sequence). The CDR3 covers 13 residues. The chain's CDR3 is CAGSFDRGNGYTF. The CDR3 DNA reads as TGTGCCGGCAGTTTCGACAGGGGGAATGGCTACACCTTC.

The chain uses TRBV19 and TRBJ1-1; possible D gene TRBD1, 6 bases. CDR3 length equals 12 residues. V was cut by 8 bases and J by 7 bases, with 14 bases left in between. The germline V gene encodes CDR1 LNHDA and CDR2 SQIVND (reference sequence). The CDR3 DNA is TGTGCCAGTTCGGACAGATCTTATGAAGCTTTCTTT. This codes for CASSDRSYEAFF.

J is TRBJ2-7 and V is TRBV6-1; D is possibly TRBD2 (6 bases). This CDR3 has 15 amino acids. The V end lost 1 base, the J end lost 4 bases, and 14 bases lay between the germline ends. The germline CDR1 and CDR2 sequences are MNHNS and SASEGT. CDR3 DNA: TGTGCCAGCAGTGAAGGGGGACTCCGCCTATACGAGCAGTACTTC. This sequence encodes CASSEGGLRLYEQYF.

The genes are TRBV21-1 and TRBJ1-3; the table assigns TRBD1, which was not confirmed against the DNA. TRBV21-1 constitutes a pseudogene. This CDR3 comprises 18 residues. The CDR3 nucleotides read TGTGCCAGCAGCAAAATCAGGGGGCCTTTAATGATAGGAAACACCATATATTTT. Encoded protein: CASSKIRGPLMIGNTIYF.

V usage is TRBV2 and J usage is TRBJ2-7; TRBD1 matches at 7 bases. J gave up 3 bases and V 7 bases, and 9 bases lay outside the gene matches. Germline values: CDR1 SNHLY, CDR2 FYNNEI. CDR3 length: 14 amino acids. CDR3 nucleotide sequence: TGTGCCAGCAACCCCACAGGGGTGAACTACGAGCAGTACTTC. Translation gives CASNPTGVNYEQYF.

The chain has TRBV28 and TRBJ1-2; 8 bases fit TRBD1. The CDR3 spans 12 residues. Trimming cost V 7 bases and J 6 bases; bases outside gene matches: 4. Germline V gene sequence: CDR1 MDHEN, CDR2 SYDVKM. The DNA for the CDR3 is TGTGCCAGCACGACGACAGGGGATGGCTACACCTTC. It yields the protein CASTTTGDGYTF.

The CDR3 region is CASSGGFGQYF. In DNA, the CDR3 is TGTGCCAGCAGTGGGGGGTTTGGGCAGTACTTC. The rearrangement joins TRBV25-1 to TRBJ2-7; the D call may be TRBD1 or TRBD2 (5 bases each). Between the trimmed V and J ends, which lost 4 bases and 9 bases, there was a span of 10 bases. The CDR3 covers 11 residues. Germline V gene lookup returns CDR1 MGHDK and CDR2 SYGVNS.

This chain links TRBV10-3 with TRBJ1-1, with 7 bases matching TRBD1. V shed 10 bases, J shed 5 bases, and the junction held 10 bases outside the gene matches. The CDR3 runs to 13 residues. The germline V gene encodes CDR1 ENHRY and CDR2 SYGVKD. The CDR3 spells CATTGEIWTEAFF. CDR3 DNA: TGTGCCACCACAGGGGAAATATGGACTGAAGCTTTCTTT.

The rearrangement joins TRBV11-2 to TRBJ1-5; D gene uncertain. The germline V and J ends were trimmed by 3 bases and 5 bases, with 5 bases remaining between them. Per the germline V gene, CDR1 is SGHAT and CDR2 is FQNNGV. The CDR3 runs 12 residues. The CDR3 reads CASSFTDQPQHF. DNA for the CDR3: TGTGCCAGCAGCTTTACCGATCAGCCCCAGCATTTT.

J is TRBJ2-1 and V is TRBV7-2; 9 bases are shared with TRBD2. J was trimmed by 10 bases and V by 0 bases; bases with no gene match: 13. The CDR3 spans 17 residues. Per germline, CDR1 SGHTA and CDR2 FQGNSA. The CDR3 reads CASSLALAGSGVGEQFF. The CDR3 coding sequence is TGTGCCAGCAGCTTAGCACTAGCGGGCAGTGGGGTCGGGGAGCAGTTCTTC.

The rearrangement uses TRBV7-9 and TRBJ2-7, with D hard to call. This CDR3 region has 13 residues. In germline, CDR1 is SEHNR, CDR2 FQNEAQ (reference sequence). Deletions cut 1 base from V and 8 bases from J, with 12 bases between. This CDR3 reads CASSLESGQKQYF. Written as DNA, the CDR3 is TGTGCCAGCAGCTTAGAGTCAGGCCAAAAGCAGTACTTC.

The chain links TRBV5-4 to TRBJ2-5; 7 nucleotides line up with TRBD1. The CDR3 has 13 residues. Germline lookup yields CDR1 SGHNT and CDR2 YYREEE (reference sequence). V shed 3 bases and J 5 bases; nucleotides not matched to a gene: 4. In DNA, the CDR3 is TGTGCCAGCAGCTCGACAGGGATTGAGACCCAGTACTTC. Translating it yields CASSSTGIETQYF.

This clone was recorded only once. This chain joins TRBV15 and TRBJ1-6; possibly TRBD1 for D (6 bases). V was cut by 5 bases and J by 6 bases, with 14 bases left in between. The germline V gene encodes CDR1 LNHNV and CDR2 YYDKDF (reference sequence). The CDR3 length is 15 residues. CDR3 sequence: CATSSASGVNSPLHF. In DNA, the CDR3 is TGTGCCACCAGCTCTGCCTCAGGGGTTAATTCACCCCTCCACTTT.

This clone was seen once. The rearrangement uses TRBV4-2 and TRBJ1-5; unclear D gene. Trimming took 0 bases from V and 7 from J, leaving 13 bases between them. The germline V gene encodes CDR1 LGHNA and CDR2 YNFKEQ. The CDR3 loop spans 15 amino acids. The CDR3 DNA sequence: TGTGCCAGCAGCCAAGAGGCGAATTTCGGGCAGCCCCAGCATTTT. Translated: CASSQEANFGQPQHF.

This clone was counted a single time. The chain couples TRBV15 to TRBJ2-7; D is perhaps TRBD2 (5 bases). The CDR3 consists of 14 residues. V lost 5 bases to trimming and J lost 6 bases, with 17 bases between them. CDR1 is LNHNV, CDR2 YYDKDF, per germline (reference sequence). CDR3 nucleotides: TGTGCCACCAGCCCCCAAGGAGGAGGAGGCGAGCAGTACTTC. It specifies CATSPQGGGGEQYF.

V gene TRBV6-6 combines with J gene TRBJ2-3, with 12 positions matching TRBD2. The CDR3 contains 14 residues. CDR1 is MNHNY, CDR2 SVGAGI, per germline (reference sequence). The V and J ends lost 6 bases and 6 bases, in that order; junction bases with no gene match: 4. CDR3 sequence reads: CASRSGTSGDTQYF. The CDR3 coding sequence is TGTGCCAGCAGATCCGGGACTAGCGGGGATACGCAGTATTTT.

The rearrangement joins TRBV2 to TRBJ1-6; no firm D call. Between the trimmed V and J ends, which lost 2 bases and 7 bases, there was a span of 12 bases. The length of the CDR3 is 15 residues. CDR1 SNHLY and CDR2 FYNNEI come from the germline V gene. The CDR3 DNA reads TGTGCCAGCAGTGAAATTGGGCAGGACAATTCACCCCTCCACTTT. Translated: CASSEIGQDNSPLHF.

The rearrangement uses TRBV29-1 and TRBJ2-7; D is undetermined. V shed 3 bases and J shed 4 bases, with 16 bases lying between them. CDR1 and CDR2 from the germline V gene are SQVTM and ANQGSEA. The CDR3 spans 14 residues. The CDR3 bases are TGCAGCGTTGAGTCCAGTCCTTCTGGATACGAGCAGTACTTC. Translation: CSVESSPSGYEQYF.

The chain is built from TRBV6-1 and TRBJ2-7; TRBD2 might be the D (5 bases). V lost 6 bases and J 1 base, leaving 16 bases between the germline ends. CDR3 length: 15 amino acids. Germline V gene lookup returns CDR1 MNHNS and CDR2 SASEGT. The DNA for the CDR3 is TGTGCCAGCAGCTTCCTGCAGGACTCTTCCTACGAGCAGTACTTC. Residues: CASSFLQDSSYEQYF.

With respect to this clone: Other DNA sequences in the sample encode the same CDR3. J is TRBJ2-2 and V is TRBV5-4; no clear D. The CDR3 length is 15 residues. V lost 0 bases to trimming and J lost 2 bases, with 8 bases between them. The V gene's germline CDR1 is SGHNT and CDR2 YYREEE (reference sequence). The chain's CDR3 is CASSLDGANTGELFF. For the CDR3, the DNA is TGTGCCAGCAGCTTGGATGGAGCTAACACCGGGGAGCTGTTTTTT.

The chain employs TRBV14 and TRBJ2-2, with a tentative D call TRBD2 (5 bases). The V gene lost 0 bases and the J gene lost 7 bases, with 9 bases spanning the gap. The CDR3 extends over 14 amino acids. The germline gives CDR1 SGHDN, CDR2 FVKESK. CDR3 loop: CASSQDRGNGELFF. The CDR3 coding sequence is TGTGCCAGCAGCCAAGATCGGGGTAACGGGGAGCTGTTTTTT.

V and J are TRBV6-6 and TRBJ2-1, with TRBD2 matching over 11 bases. J was trimmed by 6 bases and V by 5 bases; bases with no gene match: 9. The length of the CDR3 is 16 residues. Germline lookup yields CDR1 MNHNY and CDR2 SVGAGI (reference sequence). CDR3 in amino acids: CASSTHTSGRTNEQFF. As DNA, the CDR3 is TGTGCCAGCAGTACACATACTAGCGGGAGAACCAATGAGCAGTTCTTC.

The chain couples TRBV6-5 to TRBJ2-1; 12 nucleotides align to TRBD2. The CDR3 has 16 amino acids. Germline V lookup: CDR1 MNHEY, CDR2 SVGAGI. V was clipped by 0 bases and J by 9 bases; unmatched bases: 6. The CDR3 loop reads CASSYSASGREGEQFF. Written as DNA, the CDR3 is TGTGCCAGCAGTTACTCAGCTAGCGGGAGGGAAGGTGAGCAGTTCTTC.

This clone was detected a few times. This chain connects TRBV2 to TRBJ1-5; D ambiguous. CDR3 size: 12 residues. CDR1 and CDR2 (germline): SNHLY, FYNNEI. With 5 bases removed from V and 5 bases from J, the gap between germline ends came to 7 bases. The CDR3 region has the DNA TGTGCCAGCAGTCGCATAGATCAGCCCCAGCATTTT. Translated, it gives CASSRIDQPQHF.

This clone was seen only once. Relative to the germline gene, one junction end is altered; a read error may explain this. This sequence joins TRBV7-2 and TRBJ2-2; 9 positions match TRBD2. Germline V gene lookup returns CDR1 SGHTA and CDR2 FQGNSA. There are 15 residues in the CDR3. Here the CDR3 reads CASGPPSGNAGELFF. The CDR3 nucleotides read TGTGCCAGCGGCCCGCCTAGCGGGAACGCCGGGGAGCTGTTTTTT.

V and J are TRBV5-4 and TRBJ2-5; 12 nucleotides align to TRBD2. The CDR3 has 16 residues. CDR1 is SGHNT and CDR2 is YYREEE in the germline V gene (reference sequence). Trimming cost V 4 bases and J 5 bases; bases outside gene matches: 9. The CDR3: CASSPLAGGRTETQYF. Written as DNA, the CDR3 is TGTGCCAGCAGCCCGCTAGCGGGGGGGCGCACGGAGACCCAGTACTTC.

On this clone itself: Distinct nucleotide sequences in the sample also encode this CDR3. The chain combines TRBV5-4 with TRBJ2-3, with a tentative D call TRBD1 (5 bases). This CDR3 comprises 15 residues. Germline CDR1 is SGHNT and CDR2 is YYREEE (reference sequence). Trimming removed 0 bases at V and 1 base at J, with 9 bases between. CDR3 nucleotide sequence: TGTGCCAGCAGCTTGGGGGGCGTAGGCACAGATACGCAGTATTTT. Its protein is CASSLGGVGTDTQYF.

About this clone: The sample carries other DNA sequences with the same CDR3. The rearrangement uses TRBV6-1 and TRBJ2-7; no definite D call. This CDR3 region has 12 residues. The V gene's germline CDR1 is MNHNS and CDR2 SASEGT. With 2 bases removed from V and 3 bases from J, the gap between germline ends came to 5 bases. As DNA, the CDR3 is TGTGCCAGCAGTGAATCGTACTACGAGCAGTACTTC. This sequence encodes CASSESYYEQYF.

The rearrangement links TRBV30 to TRBJ2-3; D remains unclear. Per germline, CDR1 GTSNPN and CDR2 SVGIG (reference sequence). The CDR3 is made up of 13 amino acids. Trimming stripped 3 bases from V and 0 bases from J, with 7 bases between. The CDR3 is CAWRAISTDTQYF. CDR3 DNA sequence: TGTGCCTGGAGAGCTATTAGCACAGATACGCAGTATTTT.

V gene TRBV5-1 combines with J gene TRBJ1-1; D call uncertain. With 4 bases removed from V and 4 bases from J, the gap between germline ends came to 14 bases. The V gene's germline CDR1 is SGHRS and CDR2 YFSETQ. CDR3 length: 14 residues. The CDR3 bases are TGCGCCAGCAGCCCACAAAGGGCGGCCACTGAAGCTTTCTTT. Amino acids: CASSPQRAATEAFF.

This rearrangement joins TRBV10-3 to TRBJ1-2; TRBD1 is a possible D gene (6 bases). This CDR3 is 14 amino acids long. CDR1 ENHRY and CDR2 SYGVKD come from the germline V gene. The germline V and J ends were trimmed by 4 bases and 4 bases, with 13 bases remaining between them. The CDR3 spells CAISVSGDGYGYTF. The CDR3 DNA is TGTGCCATCAGTGTTTCAGGGGACGGCTATGGCTACACCTTC.